This T cell receptor (beta chain) stems from a study of OX40 agonist ivuxolimab in advanced cancers. Study details: Treatment of patients was with ivuxolimab, an agonistic anti-OX40 (CD134) antibody. While on treatment, patients had intravenous ivuxolimab at 0.01 to 10 mg/kg every 2 weeks. Study findings and constraints: The work left the antigen specificity of expanded peripheral T cells undetermined. Dose levels from 0.1 to 3.0 mg/kg saw CD4+ and CD8+ blood T cells expand clonally by week 6.

The CDR3 covers 12 residues. The germline CDR1 and CDR2 sequences are MNHNY and SVGAGI (reference sequence). V shed 2 bases and J shed 8 bases, with 9 bases lying between them. In regard to this clone: The antigen remains undetermined.

Some clones are missing from TCRdb's copy, which holds only in-frame ones; the method was immunoSEQ multiplex PCR. The sample has 8,000 to 10,000 clones; about 89% are singletons. The chain recombines TRBV6-6 with TRBJ1-2; D is uncertain. The material was CD4+ or CD8+ T cells sorted from blood, obtained in a trial of the OX40 agonist ivuxolimab. The sequence was obtained from an adult with an advanced solid tumor such as melanoma, head and neck, liver or kidney cancer. CDR3 region: CASSYGDGGYTF. The CDR3, as DNA: TGTGCCAGCAGTTACGGAGACGGAGGCTACACCTTC.